The source of this T cell receptor (beta chain) is a study of blood T cell repertoires in COVID-19. This clone was seen ten or more times. Using immunoSEQ multiplex PCR, the repertoire was profiled, and TCRdb retains in-frame clones only, with some absent. In the table there are under 300,000 clones, approximately 82% of which are singletons. Germline assignment: CDR1 SEHNR and CDR2 FQNEAQ (reference sequence). Trimming cost V 5 bases and J 4 bases; bases outside gene matches: 16. CDR3 size: 18 residues. The sequence came from a young woman with acute or convalescent COVID-19. The sample comprised peripheral blood. This sequence joins TRBV7-9 and TRBJ2-2, with 7 bases lining up with TRBD2. CDR3 residues: CASSPIAEWEGLTGELFF. Here the CDR3 DNA reads TGTGCCAGCAGCCCAATAGCGGAGTGGGAGGGCCTCACCGGGGAGCTGTTTTTT. The complete variable domain, with remaining parts taken from reference TRBV7-9 and TRBJ2-2, reads DTGVSQNPRHKITKRGQNVTFRCDPISEHNRLYWYRQTLGQGPEFLTYFQNEAQLEKSRLLSDRFSAERPKGSFSTLEIQRTEQGDSAMYLCASSPIAEWEGLTGELFFGEGSRLTVL.